This T cell receptor beta chain was recovered during a study of T cells in localized non-small cell lung cancer. Points from the study as a whole: The appearance of a median roughly 53 of the top 100 tumor clones was seen in adjacent lung. Heterogeneity within the tumor remains possible, as just one region underwent sequencing. Elevated circulating T cell density in blood was associated with longer overall survival. Uninvolved neighboring lung showed the greatest T cell clonality, exceeding tumor.

TCRdb keeps only in-frame clones here, not all; method: immunoSEQ multiplex PCR. This table holds around 91,000 clones, over 80% found once. The CDR3 has 18 amino acids. From germline, CDR1 is SEHNR and CDR2 FQNEAQ (reference sequence). The junction had 13 bases not matched to a gene; V was cut back by 5 bases and J by 3 bases. As to this clone: What it recognizes is unknown.

This sequence joins TRBV7-9 and TRBJ1-3, with 10 bases lining up with TRBD1. The clonotype originates from a man between 40 and 69 years old with stage I squamous cell lung carcinoma. The source material was peripheral blood, sampled before any cancer treatment. CDR3 in amino acids: CASSPRDRGRRVGNTIYF. For the CDR3, the DNA is TGTGCCAGCAGCCCCCGGGACAGGGGTCGGCGGGTTGGAAACACCATATATTTT.